These T cell receptor beta chains were read from a single sample in a study of graft-versus-host responses after intestinal transplantation. No cognate antigen is known for these TCRs. Some clones are missing from TCRdb's copy, which holds only in-frame ones; the method was immunoSEQ multiplex PCR. The repertoire includes over 85,000 clones, around 92% of them detected once, and over 0.15% sits in the top ten. The sample in question was unstimulated CD4+ T cells sorted from spleen or lymph node cells, obtained before transplant. These receptors were obtained from a human donor who was the organ donor for an intestinal transplant. Both conserved end residues are part of each CDR3. A D gene is named only where the DNA matches it firmly. A clone size is listed for some rows: how often the clone was seen (once, few, many), or a class if it is expanded.

V gene	clone size	J gene	D gene	CDR3 protein	CDR3 DNA
TRBV18	NA	TRBJ2-5	TRBD1	CASSPLRQGEGQYF	TGTGCCAGCTCACCCCTACGACAGGGCGAGGGCCAGTACTTC
TRBV7-6	NA	TRBJ2-7	TRBD2	CASSSGSGGLRGVYEQYF	TGTGCCAGCAGTTCCGGCAGCGGGGGGCTTAGAGGTGTCTACGAGCAGTACTTC
TRBV2	NA	TRBJ2-1	TRBD2	CASSLTSGGLSSYNEQFF	TGTGCCAGCAGTCTAACTAGCGGGGGGCTGAGCTCCTACAATGAGCAGTTCTTC
TRBV7-2	NA	TRBJ1-1	TRBD1	CASSSRPTGGGYTEAFF	TGTGCCAGCAGCTCTAGGCCGACAGGGGGAGGATACACTGAAGCTTTCTTT
TRBV7-9	few	TRBJ1-2	TRBD1	CASSLSQGAWSGYTF	TGTGCCAGCAGCTTATCCCAGGGGGCATGGAGTGGCTACACCTTC
TRBV5-6	NA	TRBJ1-1	NA	CASSFGTLPMNTEAFF	TGTGCCAGCAGCTTCGGGACACTTCCGATGAACACTGAAGCTTTCTTT
TRBV5-5	NA	TRBJ1-1	NA	CASSSSGGAGNTEAFF	TGTGCCAGCAGCTCGTCGGGGGGGGCCGGGAACACTGAAGCTTTCTTT
TRBV9	NA	TRBJ1-2	TRBD1	CASSGQQRTGGGYGYTF	TGTGCCAGCAGCGGACAACAGAGGACAGGGGGCGGCTATGGCTACACCTTC
TRBV4-3	NA	TRBJ2-1	NA	CASSLSGTDNEQFF	TGCGCCAGCAGCCTTTCCGGGACTGACAATGAGCAGTTCTTC
TRBV19	NA	TRBJ1-2	NA	CASNPGKANYGYTF	TGTGCCAGTAACCCAGGGAAAGCTAACTATGGCTACACCTTC
TRBV12-5	NA	TRBJ1-2	NA	CASGLGPDYGYTF	TGTGCTAGTGGTTTGGGGCCAGACTATGGCTACACCTTC
TRBV27	NA	TRBJ2-3	TRBD1	CASSSIRTGVVGTDTQYF	TGTGCCAGCAGTTCCATACGGACAGGGGTCGTTGGTACAGATACGCAGTATTTT
TRBV7-2	NA	TRBJ1-5	NA	CASSLELLGNQPQHF	TGTGCCAGCAGCTTAGAGCTGTTGGGCAATCAGCCCCAGCATTTT
TRBV19	once	TRBJ2-3	TRBD2	CASSIGGLAADTQYF	TGTGCCAGTAGTATAGGTGGACTAGCAGCAGATACGCAGTATTTT
TRBV7-2	NA	TRBJ2-7	TRBD1	CASSVGQGSNEQYF	TGTGCCAGCAGCGTTGGACAGGGTAGTAACGAGCAGTACTTC
TRBV2	NA	TRBJ1-2	NA	CASIVRRSHGYTF	TGTGCCAGCATTGTGAGGCGGTCGCATGGCTACACCTTC
TRBV18	NA	TRBJ1-3	NA	CASSPVSSGNTIYF	TGTGCCAGCTCACCGGTCAGCTCTGGAAACACCATATATTTT
TRBV28	few	TRBJ1-1	NA	CASSFRTEAFF	TGTGCCAGCAGTTTTCGGACTGAAGCTTTCTTT
TRBV7-8	once	TRBJ1-2	NA	CASSPPPGFGYTF	TGTGCCAGCAGCCCACCGCCAGGGTTTGGCTACACCTTC
TRBV28	NA	TRBJ1-5	TRBD1	CASSFTMGTGYQPQHF	TGTGCCAGCAGTTTCACCATGGGGACAGGTTATCAGCCCCAGCATTTT
TRBV2	once	TRBJ2-3	TRBD2	CASSDYLSGSSTDTQYF	TGTGCCAGCAGTGATTACCTTAGCGGGTCTAGCACAGATACGCAGTATTTT
TRBV28	NA	TRBJ2-3	TRBD2	CASNKLPSGGARDTQYF	TGTGCCAGCAATAAACTCCCCAGCGGGGGGGCAAGAGATACGCAGTATTTT
TRBV25-1	NA	TRBJ1-1	TRBD1	CASSEWGGQEQQAFF	TGTGCCAGCAGTGAATGGGGGGGACAGGAACAACAAGCTTTCTTT
TRBV27	NA	TRBJ2-7	TRBD2	CASKTLAGGPREQYF	TGTGCCAGCAAAACACTAGCGGGGGGTCCTAGAGAGCAGTACTTC
TRBV7-9	NA	TRBJ2-3	NA	CASSDGSIYRQYF	TGTGCCAGCAGCGATGGGAGCATATACAGGCAGTATTTT
TRBV7-9	NA	TRBJ2-5	TRBD2	CASSLGLAGHQETQYF	TGTGCCAGCAGCTTGGGACTAGCGGGGCACCAAGAGACCCAGTACTTC
TRBV27	NA	TRBJ1-1	TRBD1	CASSFSRTGGTEAFF	TGTGCCAGCAGTTTCTCTCGGACAGGGGGGACTGAAGCTTTCTTT
TRBV29-1	NA	TRBJ2-3	TRBD1	CSAQQGWDTDTQYF	TGCAGCGCCCAACAGGGGTGGGACACAGATACGCAGTATTTT
TRBV7-2	NA	TRBJ2-2	TRBD2	CASSYWLAGGRTGELFF	TGTGCCAGCAGCTACTGGCTAGCGGGGGGACGGACCGGGGAGCTGTTTTTT
TRBV19	NA	TRBJ2-1	TRBD1	CASSTRDRPYNEQFF	TGTGCCAGTAGTACCCGGGACAGACCCTACAATGAGCAGTTCTTC
TRBV19	NA	TRBJ2-1	TRBD2	CASIPELAGDNEQFF	TGTGCCAGTATCCCCGAACTAGCGGGGGACAATGAGCAGTTCTTC
TRBV7-9	few	TRBJ2-1	TRBD2	CASSLTAGPYNEQFF	TGTGCCAGCAGCTTAACAGCGGGGCCCTACAATGAGCAGTTCTTC
TRBV5-4	NA	TRBJ2-2	NA	CASSRAGELFF	TGTGCCAGCAGCAGAGCCGGGGAGCTGTTTTTT
TRBV5-1	NA	TRBJ2-2	NA	CASSLATMGTGELFF	TGCGCCAGCAGCTTGGCCACTATGGGTACCGGGGAGCTGTTTTTT
TRBV9	NA	TRBJ2-7	TRBD1	CASSARQGSYEQYF	TGTGCCAGCAGCGCCCGACAGGGAAGTTACGAGCAGTACTTC
TRBV19	NA	TRBJ2-1	TRBD2	CASSSAGVGDEQFF	TGTGCCAGTAGCTCCGCGGGGGTTGGGGATGAGCAGTTCTTC
TRBV5-1	NA	TRBJ2-3	TRBD1	CASSPRQGTDTQYF	TGCGCCAGCAGCCCCAGACAGGGGACAGATACGCAGTATTTT
TRBV7-2	NA	TRBJ2-5	NA	CASTTGGTQYF	TGTGCCAGTACTACCGGGGGGACCCAGTACTTC
TRBV7-9	NA	TRBJ2-7	TRBD1	CASSAQGQGPYEQYF	TGTGCCAGCAGCGCGCAGGGACAGGGTCCCTACGAGCAGTACTTC
TRBV7-8	NA	TRBJ1-1	NA	CASSLKLSTEAFF	TGTGCCAGCAGCTTAAAGCTGAGCACTGAAGCTTTCTTT
TRBV15	NA	TRBJ2-7	NA	CATSFRDTHEQYF	TGTGCCACCAGCTTCCGGGACACCCACGAGCAGTACTTC
TRBV5-1	NA	TRBJ2-5	TRBD2	CASSLARGWQEIQYF	TGCGCCAGCAGCTTGGCGCGGGGGTGGCAAGAGATCCAGTACTTC
TRBV6-5	NA	TRBJ2-1	TRBD1	CASSYGTGRNEFF	TGTGCCAGCAGTTACGGGACAGGGAGGAATGAGTTCTTC
TRBV5-6	NA	TRBJ1-3	TRBD1	CASSLQGAYTIYF	TGTGCCAGCAGCTTGCAGGGGGCTTACACCATATATTTT
TRBV14	NA	TRBJ1-2	NA	CASSQEQWRATYGYTF	TGTGCCAGCAGCCAAGAACAATGGAGGGCCACCTATGGCTACACCTTC
TRBV18	NA	TRBJ1-1	NA	CASSPRGHTEAFF	TGTGCCAGCTCACCCCGGGGTCACACTGAAGCTTTCTTT
TRBV7-2	NA	TRBJ1-2	TRBD1	CASSSVLSGQSYGYTF	TGTGCCAGCAGCTCGGTCCTGTCGGGACAGTCTTATGGCTACACCTTC
TRBV5-1	NA	TRBJ1-6	TRBD1	CASSGGQGRNSPLHF	TGCGCCAGCAGCGGGGGACAGGGACGTAATTCACCCCTCCACTTT
TRBV27	NA	TRBJ2-7	NA	CASSFSAARRAYEQYF	TGTGCCAGCAGTTTTTCCGCCGCGCGACGGGCCTACGAGCAGTACTTC
TRBV4-1	NA	TRBJ2-7	TRBD1	CASSLETGAPYEQYF	TGCGCCAGCAGCCTAGAGACAGGGGCCCCCTACGAGCAGTACTTC
TRBV7-3	NA	TRBJ2-3	NA	CASSSGRGDTQYF	TGTGCCAGCAGCTCCGGCAGGGGAGATACGCAGTATTTT
TRBV4-3	NA	TRBJ2-4	NA	CASSQYSRENIQYF	TGCGCCAGCAGCCAATACTCACGGGAAAACATTCAGTACTTC
TRBV27	NA	TRBJ1-6	TRBD1	CASSLGTVNSPLHF	TGTGCCAGCAGTTTGGGGACAGTAAATTCACCCCTCCACTTT
TRBV4-2	once	TRBJ1-2	TRBD1	CASSQDIGTVASYGYTF	TGTGCCAGCAGCCAAGATATTGGGACAGTAGCCTCCTATGGCTACACCTTC
TRBV4-1	NA	TRBJ2-2	TRBD1	CASSQGGQGVATGELFF	TGCGCCAGCAGCCAAGGGGGACAGGGGGTAGCAACCGGGGAGCTGTTTTTT
TRBV6-5	NA	TRBJ2-3	TRBD2	CASRTSGGFTDTQYF	TGTGCCAGCAGGACCAGCGGGGGGTTCACAGATACGCAGTATTTT